This is a list of T cell receptor beta chains from one sample in a study of control samples from healthy donors and cancer patients. Clones were read by immunoSEQ multiplex PCR, and TCRdb kept only the in-frame ones, dropping some. The table shows roughly 120,000 clones, with 80% to 95% occurring only once. Sequenced material: blood. Source of these receptors: a woman aged 18-29 years in good health. Each CDR3 is given with its conserved first and last residue. The order of the fields is CDR3 DNA, CDR3 protein, D gene, clone size, V gene, J gene. A D gene is named only where the DNA matches it firmly. Not every row has a clone size; where given, it reads once, few, many or a size class.

TGTGCCAGCAGCGTCCGGGACCTCCCGTCCACAGATACGCAGTATTTT	CASSVRDLPSTDTQYF	NA	NA	TRBV7-8	TRBJ2-3
TGTGCCACCAGTGACGGGCGTAACGAGCAGTACTTC	CATSDGRNEQYF	NA	NA	TRBV24-1	TRBJ2-7
TGTGCCAGCAGCCCGCGGCCAGGCGAGCAGTACTTC	CASSPRPGEQYF	NA	once	TRBV7-6	TRBJ2-7
TGTGCCAGCAGCTTAAGCAGGGGGCGTGATGAGCAGTTCTTC	CASSLSRGRDEQFF	TRBD1	NA	TRBV7-8	TRBJ2-1
TGTGCCAGCAGCCATAGCGGTTACGAGCAGTACTTC	CASSHSGYEQYF	NA	NA	TRBV13	TRBJ2-7
TGTGCCAGTAGTTCCGGGGCGGGGACCGGGGAGCTGTTTTTT	CASSSGAGTGELFF	NA	NA	TRBV19	TRBJ2-2
TGTGCCAGCAGCCCCGACCCGGGACAGGTAGTCTTCTACGAGCAGTACTTC	CASSPDPGQVVFYEQYF	TRBD1	NA	TRBV7-9	TRBJ2-7
TGTGCCAGCAGCAATAATGAGCAGTTCTTC	CASSNNEQFF	NA	NA	TRBV21-1	TRBJ2-1
TGTGCCAGCAGCTTACAGGGACAGGGGATTAACTATGGCTACACCTTC	CASSLQGQGINYGYTF	TRBD1	few	TRBV7-2	TRBJ1-2
TGTGCCAGCAGTTTCTCGGGGGGCGCCGGCGGCTACACCTTC	CASSFSGGAGGYTF	NA	once	TRBV27	TRBJ1-2
TGTGCCAGCAGCCAAGAGAGTGAGCAGTTCTTC	CASSQESEQFF	NA	NA	TRBV3-1/TRBV3-2	TRBJ2-1
TGTGCCAGCAGCTCCTCCGGGACTATCACAGATACGCAGTATTTT	CASSSSGTITDTQYF	TRBD2	NA	TRBV7-2	TRBJ2-3
TGTGCCAGCAGCTTAGGGGCCGGAGTAGGCCCCTTCTTT	CASSLGAGVGPFF	NA	NA	TRBV5-6	TRBJ1-1
TGTGCCTGGGACGGACTAGCGCATAACACAGATACGCAGTATTTT	CAWDGLAHNTDTQYF	TRBD2	NA	TRBV30	TRBJ2-3
TGTGCCAGCAGCGTAGCAGGGACAGGATTGGGAGATACGCAGTATTTT	CASSVAGTGLGDTQYF	TRBD1	NA	TRBV9	TRBJ2-3
TGTGCCAGCAGCTTAGGCGGGGGACAGGCGAACACTGAAGCTTTCTTT	CASSLGGGQANTEAFF	TRBD1	NA	TRBV7-2	TRBJ1-1
TGTGCCAGCAGCTTAGGTGGGAGGGAGCAGTTCTTC	CASSLGGREQFF	NA	NA	TRBV11-3	TRBJ2-1
TGCGCCAGCAGCCAAGAGGGGATTCGGGTCCAAGAGACCCAGTACTTC	CASSQEGIRVQETQYF	NA	once	TRBV4-1	TRBJ2-5
TGTGCCTGGAGGTCCCAGAACAGGGTGAACACTGAAGCTTTCTTT	CAWRSQNRVNTEAFF	NA	NA	TRBV30	TRBJ1-1
TGTGCCAGCAGTAGCCCCGGGACTAGCGGCTTCCAAGAGACCCAGTACTTC	CASSSPGTSGFQETQYF	TRBD2	NA	TRBV28	TRBJ2-5
TGTGCCAGCCGGTTATGGCAGTCGAACACTGAAGCTTTCTTT	CASRLWQSNTEAFF	NA	NA	TRBV6-5	TRBJ1-1
TGCGCCAGCAGCTTGACCCTACTAGCGGGAGGACTCGCCGGGGAGCTGTTTTTT	CASSLTLLAGGLAGELFF	TRBD2	NA	TRBV5-1	TRBJ2-2
TGCGCCCGCAGCTTGGAGGGCGCGGGGGGGCCGGGAGAGCAGTACTTC	CARSLEGAGGPGEQYF	TRBD2	NA	TRBV5-1	TRBJ2-7
TGTGCCAGCAGCTTAACAGGGCCTATGGTGCGAGAGACCCAGTACTTC	CASSLTGPMVRETQYF	NA	NA	TRBV7-6	TRBJ2-5
TGCAGCGTTGAAGATGGGGGTAGCTTGAGGAACTATGGCTACACCTTC	CSVEDGGSLRNYGYTF	NA	NA	TRBV29-1	TRBJ1-2
TGTGCCAGCTCCCTAGCGGGACGAGGCAGTCGGAGGAGCTCCTACGAGCAGTACTTC	CASSLAGRGSRRSSYEQYF	TRBD2	NA	TRBV18	TRBJ2-7
TGTGCCAGCAGCCAAGCTCTCCGACACCTCCGCACAGATACGCAGTATTTT	CASSQALRHLRTDTQYF	NA	NA	TRBV3-1/TRBV3-2	TRBJ2-3
TGTGCCAGCAACTGGGGCAGGGGGGCCTACAATGAGCAGTTCTTC	CASNWGRGAYNEQFF	NA	NA	TRBV3-1/TRBV3-2	TRBJ2-1
TGCGCCAGCAGCTTGGGCAACCCTCCTGGAAACACCATATATTTT	CASSLGNPPGNTIYF	NA	NA	TRBV5-1	TRBJ1-3
TGTGCCAGCAGCCATACGCCGGACAGTTCCTATGGCTACACCTTC	CASSHTPDSSYGYTF	NA	NA	TRBV5-6	TRBJ1-2
TGTGCCAGCAGCTTCAGACAGGGGGCCAACGAGCAGTACTTC	CASSFRQGANEQYF	TRBD1	NA	TRBV7-2	TRBJ2-7
TGTGCCAGCAGCCAGACTACTAGCACTACCTACAATGAGCAGTTCTTC	CASSQTTSTTYNEQFF	NA	NA	TRBV3-1/TRBV3-2	TRBJ2-1
TGTGCCAGCAGCGTAGGACCTGGGTCAGATACGCAGTATTTT	CASSVGPGSDTQYF	NA	NA	TRBV9	TRBJ2-3
TGTGCCAGCAGCTTGTATCGGGGAGGGAAGGAGACCCAGTACTTC	CASSLYRGGKETQYF	TRBD2	once	TRBV5-8	TRBJ2-5
TGTGCCAGTAGTATAACAGGGGAGGTAAACTATGGCTACACCTTC	CASSITGEVNYGYTF	TRBD1	NA	TRBV19	TRBJ1-2
TGTGCCAGCAGTTCGACAGGGGGAAATACTGAAGCTTTCTTT	CASSSTGGNTEAFF	TRBD1	NA	TRBV27	TRBJ1-1
TGTGCCAGCAGTTACGACAGGGTAGACGGCTACACCTTC	CASSYDRVDGYTF	TRBD1	few	TRBV6-6	TRBJ1-2
TGCGCCAGCAGCTTGGCCGCAGCGGGGGGAAGCACCGGGGAGCTGTTTTTT	CASSLAAAGGSTGELFF	TRBD2	once	TRBV5-1	TRBJ2-2
TGTGCCAGTAGTATAGTGGGGGGTTTGACTGAAGCTTTCTTT	CASSIVGGLTEAFF	NA	NA	TRBV19	TRBJ1-1
TGTGCCAGCAGCTTAGGGGGACGGCCGAACACTGAAGCTTTCTTT	CASSLGGRPNTEAFF	NA	NA	TRBV13	TRBJ1-1
TGTGCCAGCAGTTTTACAGGGGAGGACTACTACAATGAGCAGTTCTTC	CASSFTGEDYYNEQFF	NA	once	TRBV27	TRBJ2-1
TGTGCCAGCAGCCCAGGGGTCTTCATTGAAGCTTTCTTT	CASSPGVFIEAFF	NA	NA	TRBV27	TRBJ1-1
TGTGCCAGCTCAATGGACTCCCGCCGTATGAACACTGAAGCTTTCTTT	CASSMDSRRMNTEAFF	NA	NA	TRBV18	TRBJ1-1
TGTGCCAGCAGTCCCCGGGACAGGGTGTCACCCCTCCACTTT	CASSPRDRVSPLHF	TRBD1	NA	TRBV28	TRBJ1-6
TGTGCCAGCAGCCAAGATCAAAGGGTGGATTCAAGCACAGATACGCAGTATTTT	CASSQDQRVDSSTDTQYF	NA	NA	TRBV3-1/TRBV3-2	TRBJ2-3
TGCGCCAGCAGCCAAGTCGGAGCTAACTATGGCTACACCTTC	CASSQVGANYGYTF	NA	once	TRBV4-3	TRBJ1-2
TGCGCCAGCAGCGGTATAGCGGGGTCCTACAATGAGCAGTTCTTC	CASSGIAGSYNEQFF	TRBD2	NA	TRBV5-1	TRBJ2-1
TGTGCCAGCAGCTGGGACAGGGTGAGCACCGGGGAGCTGTTTTTT	CASSWDRVSTGELFF	TRBD1	NA	TRBV28	TRBJ2-2
TGTGCCAGCAGTTACTCCAGCGGGGGGTACAATGAGCAGTTCTTC	CASSYSSGGYNEQFF	TRBD2	NA	TRBV6-5	TRBJ2-1